The 25 T cell receptor beta chains below all came from one sample that was sequenced in a study of blood T cell repertoires in COVID-19. Clones were sequenced by immunoSEQ multiplex PCR, and TCRdb holds only the in-frame ones, with some missing. Of 90,000 to 150,000 clones detected, 75% to 90% appear once; the ten largest clones hold around 7.7%. The sample was peripheral blood. The receptors here all came from a human donor in a cohort sampled during active COVID-19.

V and J are TRBV12-3 or TRBV12-4 and TRBJ2-7, with D uncertain. The CDR3 is 12 residues long. Trimming shortened V by 3 bases and J by 4 bases, and 7 bases separated the two germline ends. CDR3 nucleotide sequence: TGTGCCAGCAGTTTGGAGCTATACGAGCAGTACTTC. The encoded protein is CASSLELYEQYF.

The V gene is TRBV6-1, the J gene TRBJ2-7; D might be TRBD2 (5 bases). The CDR3 consists of 17 residues. CDR1 and CDR2 (germline): MNHNS, SASEGT. Between the trimmed V and J ends, which lost 4 bases and 1 base, there was a span of 20 bases. CDR3 nucleotide sequence: TGTGCCAGCAGTGCATTGGGGAGTCAAGGACTTTCCTACGAGCAGTACTTC. Translation: CASSALGSQGLSYEQYF.

The V and J genes are TRBV27 and TRBJ1-2; 7 bases are shared with TRBD1. Germline V gene sequence: CDR1 MNHEY, CDR2 SMNVEV (reference sequence). V lost 5 bases to trimming and J lost 1 base; unmatched junction nucleotides: 7. This CDR3 is 15 amino acids long. The CDR3 is CASSPNRGLNYGYTF. CDR3 nucleotides: TGTGCCAGCAGTCCGAACAGGGGCCTTAACTATGGCTACACCTTC.

This sequence joins TRBV28 and TRBJ1-6; maybe TRBD1 (6 bases). The CDR3 has 13 residues. The V end was cut by 6 bases, the J end by 7 bases, with 10 bases between. Germline V CDR1 and CDR2: MDHEN, SYDVKM. The CDR3 protein is CASSLDSNSPLHF. The CDR3 bases are TGTGCCAGCAGCCTGGACAGCAATTCACCCCTCCACTTT.

The chain links TRBV7-2 to TRBJ2-1; 7 bases map to TRBD2. Germline lookup yields CDR1 SGHTA and CDR2 FQGNSA. The ends lost 4 bases at V and 2 bases at J; junction bases unmatched: 5. The CDR3 contains 15 residues. The CDR3 sequence: CASSSGLGTYNEQFF. CDR3 coding DNA: TGTGCCAGCAGCTCTGGACTAGGCACCTACAATGAGCAGTTCTTC.

This rearrangement joins TRBV2 to TRBJ2-3; 11 nucleotides align to TRBD2. Germline assignment: CDR1 SNHLY and CDR2 FYNNEI. The V gene end was trimmed by 6 bases and the J gene end by 1 base; junction bases not matched to a gene: 12. The CDR3 is made up of 18 amino acids. Written as DNA, the CDR3 is TGTGCCAGCAGGAATCCGGGACTAGCGGTGGGGGGCACAGATACGCAGTATTTT. Its protein product is CASRNPGLAVGGTDTQYF.

The rearrangement joins TRBV14 to TRBJ2-7; D might be TRBD1 (6 bases). This CDR3 has 13 residues. The V and J ends lost 0 bases and 10 bases respectively, with 13 bases between them. The germline V gene encodes CDR1 SGHDN and CDR2 FVKESK. The CDR3 sequence is CASSQDNGQQQYF. The CDR3 nucleotides are TGTGCCAGCAGCCAAGATAACGGACAGCAACAGTACTTC.

The V gene is TRBV28, the J gene TRBJ2-7; 12 nucleotides match TRBD2. The CDR3 is 18 residues long. CDR1 and CDR2 from the germline V gene are MDHEN and SYDVKM. Germline trimming cut 4 bases from V and 6 bases from J; bases unmatched to any gene: 16. The CDR3 reads CASSSVLAGGPVPSEQYF. DNA for the CDR3: TGTGCCAGCAGTTCGGTCCTAGCGGGAGGGCCCGTCCCCTCCGAGCAGTACTTC.

The chain joins TRBV28 to TRBJ2-1, with TRBD2 matching 14 bases. V shed 6 bases, J shed 8 bases, and the junction held 6 bases outside the gene matches. The V gene's germline CDR1 is MDHEN and CDR2 SYDVKM. The CDR3 runs 15 residues. CDR3 in amino acids: CASSKGLAGVHEQFF. The CDR3 DNA follows: TGTGCCAGCAGCAAGGGACTAGCGGGAGTTCATGAGCAGTTCTTC.

The chain carries TRBV4-1 and TRBJ1-2; no clear D. CDR1 is MGHRA and CDR2 is YSYEKL in the germline V gene. The CDR3 totals 15 residues. The V and J ends lost 6 bases and 0 bases respectively, with 14 bases between them. CDR3 bases: TGCGCCAGCAGGCAACTAACGGGTACTAACTATGGCTACACCTTC. Residues: CASRQLTGTNYGYTF.

In this sample, this clone turned up a few times. V and J are TRBV28 and TRBJ1-5, with TRBD1 matching 9 bases. The CDR3 covers 14 residues. CDR1 MDHEN and CDR2 SYDVKM come from the germline V gene. V lost 5 bases, J lost 4 bases, and 3 bases stayed unmatched. CDR3 DNA: TGTGCCAGCAGTATACAGGGGGCGAATCAGCCCCAGCATTTT. Its translation is CASSIQGANQPQHF.

This chain joins TRBV3-1 (or the pseudogene TRBV3-2) and TRBJ2-1; 7 nucleotides align to TRBD2. The length of the CDR3 is 15 residues. J was trimmed by 1 base and V by 0 bases; bases with no gene match: 0. Germline V gene sequence: CDR1 LGHDT, CDR2 YNNKEL (reference sequence). For the CDR3, the DNA is TGTGCCAGCAGCCAAGAACTAGCGTCCTACAATGAGCAGTTCTTC. Translated, it gives CASSQELASYNEQFF.

The chain employs TRBV19 and TRBJ2-5; TRBD1 agrees at 10 bases. V shed 5 bases, J shed 4 bases, and the junction held 1 base outside the gene matches. The CDR3 has 13 amino acids. CDR1 is LNHDA and CDR2 is SQIVND in the germline V gene (reference sequence). The DNA of the CDR3 is TGTGCCAGTAGTGACAGGGGGCGAGAGACCCAGTACTTC. It codes for CASSDRGRETQYF.

The rearrangement links TRBV23-1 to TRBJ2-5, with D tentatively TRBD2 (5 bases). TRBV23-1 is classed as an ORF, of uncertain function. V lost 6 bases and J lost 1, with 12 bases in between. The CDR3 sequence is 14 residues long. For the CDR3, the DNA is TGCGCCAGCAGGACCAGCGGATGCCAAGAGACCCAGTACTTC. Amino acids: CASRTSGCQETQYF.

This clone has just a few counts. This chain joins TRBV9 and TRBJ1-2; D might be TRBD1 (6 bases). This CDR3 region has 15 residues. Germline assignment: CDR1 SGDLS and CDR2 YYNGEE. The ends were cut back, 3 bases at V and 1 base at J, with 13 bases in the middle. The CDR3 is CASSAATGFNYGYTF. For the CDR3, the DNA is TGTGCCAGCAGCGCAGCGACAGGTTTTAACTATGGCTACACCTTC.

V is TRBV7-6 and J is TRBJ2-6; 7 bases line up with TRBD2. In germline, CDR1 is SGHVS, CDR2 FNYEAQ. This CDR3 comprises 16 residues. Unmatched junction bases numbered 1, after V lost 1 base and J lost 1 base. CDR3 amino acids: CASSLVGGSGANVLTF. CDR3 nucleotide sequence: TGTGCCAGCAGCTTAGTCGGGGGGTCTGGGGCCAACGTCCTGACTTTC. The full variable domain, in which reference TRBV7-6 and TRBJ2-6 provide the parts outside the CDR3, is GAGVSQSPRYKVTKRGQDVALRCDPISGHVSLYWYRQALGQGPEFLTYFNYEAQQDKSGLPNDRFSAERPEGSISTLTIQRTEQRDSAMYRCASSLVGGSGANVLTFGAGSRLTVL.

This rearrangement joins TRBV30 to TRBJ2-2, with 7 bases lining up with TRBD1. Germline assignment: CDR1 GTSNPN and CDR2 SVGIG (reference sequence). The CDR3 length is 14 residues. With 2 bases clipped from V and 9 bases from J, the junction kept 9 bases outside the gene matches. CDR3 DNA: TGTGCCTGGAGTTTAAGACAGGGACGCCGGGAGCTGTTTTTT. It codes for CAWSLRQGRRELFF.

J is TRBJ2-3 and V is TRBV11-2; TRBD2 matches 8 bases. Unmatched junction bases numbered 6, after V lost 5 bases and J lost 2 bases. CDR3 size: 15 residues. Germline CDR1 and CDR2: SGHAT and FQNNGV. The CDR3 nucleotides read TGTGCCAGCAGCCTTCTGCGGGGGGCCACAGATACGCAGTATTTT. This codes for CASSLLRGATDTQYF.

V usage is TRBV7-2 and J usage is TRBJ2-1; tentative D call: TRBD2 (5 bases). The germline V gene encodes CDR1 SGHTA and CDR2 FQGNSA. The CDR3 contains 14 residues. Trimming cost V 0 bases and J 5 bases, with 8 bases left between them. CDR3 DNA sequence: TGTGCCAGCAGCTTAGCGCTAGCCAACAATGAGCAGTTCTTC. This encodes CASSLALANNEQFF. The complete variable domain, with remaining parts taken from reference TRBV7-2 and TRBJ2-1, reads GAGVSQSPSNKVTEKGKDVELRCDPISGHTALYWYRQSLGQGLEFLIYFQGNSAPDKSGLPSDRFSAERTGGSVSTLTIQRTQQEDSAVYLCASSLALANNEQFFGPGTRLTVL.

This rearrangement joins TRBV6-5 to TRBJ2-4; 7 bases match TRBD2. The ends lost 7 bases at V and 8 bases at J; junction bases unmatched: 14. CDR1 and CDR2 from the germline V gene are MNHEY and SVGAGI. This CDR3 is 15 amino acids long. The CDR3 loop reads CASTSGTTPGYIQYF. CDR3 bases: TGTGCCAGCACCAGCGGGACCACCCCGGGCTACATTCAGTACTTC.

The rearrangement uses TRBV21-1 and TRBJ2-7; the table's D call, TRBD1, has no DNA check behind it. TRBV21-1 is a known pseudogene. CDR3 length equals 13 residues. The CDR3 bases are TGTGCCAGCAGCAATTCACAGGGTGGAAAGCAGTACTTC. Amino acid sequence: CASSNSQGGKQYF.

The J gene is TRBJ1-2, the V gene TRBV20-1, with D possibly being TRBD1 (5 bases). This CDR3 contains 10 residues. The germline CDR1 and CDR2 sequences are DFQATT and SNEGSKA (reference sequence). In DNA, the CDR3 is TGCAGGCCCGGGGGTTATGGCTACACCTTC. This gives the protein CRPGGYGYTF.

The gene calls are TRBV5-5 and TRBJ1-2; TRBD1 matches 7 bases. The CDR3 spans 14 residues. Trimming cost V 0 bases and J 3 bases; bases outside gene matches: 2. CDR1 and CDR2 from the germline V gene are SGHKS and YYEKEE (reference sequence). The CDR3 coding sequence is TGTGCCAGCAGCTTGGGGACAGGAGACTATGGCTACACCTTC. Its protein product is CASSLGTGDYGYTF.

This chain links TRBV7-9 with TRBJ2-1; no firm D call. CDR1 is SEHNR and CDR2 is FQNEAQ in the germline V gene (reference sequence). The CDR3 is made up of 14 amino acids. The ends were cut back, 0 bases at V and 7 bases at J, with 10 bases in the middle. The CDR3 loop is CASSLAMSTNEQFF. In DNA form, the CDR3 reads TGTGCCAGCAGCTTAGCGATGTCTACGAATGAGCAGTTCTTC.

This CDR3 is CASSGDTEGNEQFF. The CDR3 bases are TGCGCCAGCAGTGGGGACACAGAGGGCAATGAGCAGTTCTTC. The chain is built from TRBV4-1 and TRBJ2-1, with D possibly matching TRBD1 (6 bases). CDR3 length equals 14 residues. V lost 6 bases, J lost 6 bases, and 15 bases lay in between. Germline CDR1 and CDR2: MGHRA and YSYEKL.